This passage covers 16 T cell receptor beta chains from one sample sequenced in a study of T cells after yellow fever vaccination. Using its own MiXCR run on the 5' RACE reads, TCRdb lists one record per CDR3 protein. The sample holds 120,000 or so distinct CDR3 sequences; 13% to 15% are singletons and the top ten take roughly 41%. Sequences were derived from CD8+ T cells sorted from PBMCs, sampled 5 days after the yellow fever booster vaccination. Receptors were obtained from a man younger than 30 who received the YFV17D yellow fever vaccine.

The J gene is TRBJ1-2, the V gene TRBV27; D is unclear. Per the germline V gene, CDR1 is MNHEY and CDR2 is SMNVEV (reference sequence). CDR3 length: 15 residues. The V end was cut by 2 bases, the J end by 6 bases, with 16 bases between. This chain's CDR3 is CASSLGQEGGNGYTF. CDR3 sequence (DNA): TGTGCCAGCAGTTTAGGCCAGGAGGGCGGAAATGGCTACACCTTC.

This clonotype was seen a few times. This rearrangement joins TRBV10-2 to TRBJ1-1; D is perhaps TRBD1 (6 bases). The V end lost 6 bases, the J end lost 8 bases, and 13 bases lay between the germline ends. CDR3 size: 12 residues. The germline V gene encodes CDR1 WSHSY and CDR2 SAAADI. The CDR3 reads CASRPNRAEAFF. CDR3 DNA: TGCGCCAGCAGGCCAAACAGGGCAGAAGCTTTCTTT.

V usage is TRBV6-2 or TRBV6-3 and J usage is TRBJ2-7; perhaps TRBD2 as D (5 bases). Looked up from germline, CDR1 is MNHEY and CDR2 is SVGEGT. Trimming left V 4 bases short and J 2 bases short, with 15 bases between. The CDR3 sequence is 15 residues long. CDR3 sequence reads: CASSFSVWETYEQYV. The CDR3 nucleotides are TGTGCCAGCAGTTTTTCGGTGTGGGAGACCTACGAGCAGTACGTC.

This clonotype showed up many times. This chain joins TRBV2 and TRBJ2-7; 11 bases line up with TRBD1. V gave up 3 bases and J gave up 5 bases; unmatched junction bases: 3. This CDR3 comprises 14 residues. Looked up from germline, CDR1 is SNHLY and CDR2 is FYNNEI. The CDR3 region is CASSDWTGGNEQYF. The CDR3 DNA reads TGTGCCAGCAGTGATTGGACAGGGGGCAACGAGCAGTACTTC.

The table lists this clonotype with a few counts. CDR3 residues: CAIRTGGEAFF. CDR3 nucleotide sequence: TGTGCCATCCGAACAGGGGGTGAAGCTTTCTTT. V usage is TRBV19 and J usage is TRBJ1-1, with 8 bases lining up with TRBD1. Germline values: CDR1 LNHDA, CDR2 SQIVND (reference sequence). Germline trimming cut 10 bases from V and 7 bases from J; bases unmatched to any gene: 5. This CDR3 has 11 residues.

This clonotype was found a few times. This chain links TRBV6-5 with TRBJ2-7; a possible D gene is TRBD1 (6 bases). V lost 2 bases to trimming and J lost 3 bases, with 11 bases between them. CDR3 length equals 14 residues. Looked up from germline, CDR1 is MNHEY and CDR2 is SVGAGI. This chain's CDR3 is CASSYGAGDYEQYF. The DNA for the CDR3 is TGTGCCAGCAGTTACGGGGCAGGGGACTACGAGCAGTACTTC.

This clonotype was detected only a few times. The chain employs TRBV6-5 and TRBJ2-7; no reliable D call. CDR3 size: 11 residues. The germline V gene has CDR1 MNHEY and CDR2 SVGAGI. Trimming took 6 bases from V and 3 from J, leaving 6 bases between them. The CDR3 region is CASRSFYEQYF. The DNA of the CDR3 is TGTGCCAGCAGATCCTTCTACGAGCAGTACTTC.

The V gene is TRBV7-9, the J gene TRBJ2-3; no reliable D call. CDR1 is SEHNR and CDR2 is FQNEAQ in the germline V gene (reference sequence). V lost 5 bases to trimming and J lost 4 bases, with 10 bases between them. The CDR3 totals 13 residues. CDR3 nucleotides: TGTGCCAGCAGCGGATCGCCATCAGATACGCAGTATTTT. Encoded protein: CASSGSPSDTQYF.

The chain combines TRBV21-1 with TRBJ1-1; the table's D call, TRBD1, was not checked against the DNA. TRBV21-1 is listed as a pseudogene. The CDR3 covers 14 residues. In DNA, the CDR3 is TGTGCCAGCAGTAATACAGGGGAGAACACTGAAGCTTTCTTT. Residues: CASSNTGENTEAFF.

The chain recombines TRBV29-1 with TRBJ2-4; D may correspond to TRBD1 or TRBD2 (6 bases each). CDR3 size: 13 residues. Germline V lookup: CDR1 SQVTM, CDR2 ANQGSEA. Trimming pared 1 base from V and 7 bases from J, leaving 11 bases between. DNA of the CDR3: TGCAGCGTTGAAGTGGGGGGCTTCAACATTCAGTACTTC. Its protein product is CSVEVGGFNIQYF.

The chain joins TRBV5-1 to TRBJ1-1; 7 bases align to TRBD1. There are 16 residues in the CDR3. The ends lost 4 bases at V and 5 bases at J; junction bases unmatched: 14. The germline CDR1 and CDR2 sequences are SGHRS and YFSETQ. The CDR3 nucleotides are TGCGCCAGCAGCCAAAGACAGGGATTATCCGAAACTGAAGCTTTCTTT. This encodes CASSQRQGLSETEAFF.

This chain connects TRBV30 to TRBJ2-2, with 13 positions matching TRBD2. The germline V gene has CDR1 GTSNPN and CDR2 SVGIG (reference sequence). This CDR3 region has 16 residues. V lost 5 bases and J lost 5; bases outside the gene matches: 8. The CDR3 is CAWGSGTSGETGELFF. The DNA for the CDR3 is TGTGCCTGGGGATCCGGGACTAGCGGGGAAACCGGGGAGCTGTTTTTT.

This clonotype showed up just a few times. The chain uses TRBV4-1 and TRBJ1-6, with a weak D call TRBD1 (6 bases). CDR3 length: 16 residues. V was cut by 0 bases and J by 9 bases, with 15 bases left in between. Looked up from germline, CDR1 is MGHRA and CDR2 is YSYEKL. Written as DNA, the CDR3 is TGCGCCAGCAGCCAAGAGGCAGGGCAGGGGATTTCACCCCTCCACTTT. Encoded protein: CASSQEAGQGISPLHF.

This clonotype has just one count. The rearrangement joins TRBV2 to TRBJ2-5, with D maybe TRBD1 (6 bases). Germline loops: CDR1 SNHLY, CDR2 FYNNEI. The length of the CDR3 is 16 residues. V was pared by 7 bases and J by 3 bases, with 21 bases between. CDR3 in amino acids: CASTGLLGATEETQYF. CDR3 sequence (DNA): TGTGCCAGCACCGGCCTCTTGGGGGCGACAGAAGAGACCCAGTACTTC.

In its sample, this clonotype was seen a few times. The chain joins TRBV21-1 to TRBJ2-7; TRBD2, the table's D call, was not compared with the DNA. TRBV21-1 is labeled a pseudogene. The CDR3 spans 14 residues. The CDR3 loop reads CASSSLRETYEQYF. The CDR3 bases are TGTGCCAGCAGCAGCCTAAGGGAGACCTACGAGCAGTACTTC.

The chain recombines TRBV9 with TRBJ2-3; the D gene is possibly TRBD1 (6 bases). The CDR3 is made up of 16 amino acids. Germline assignment: CDR1 SGDLS and CDR2 YYNGEE. Trimming cost V 1 base and J 2 bases, with 14 bases left between them. CDR3 residues: CASSVRTVLSTDTQYF. The CDR3 coding sequence is TGTGCCAGCAGCGTAAGGACAGTCCTTTCCACAGATACGCAGTATTTT. The complete variable domain, with remaining parts taken from reference TRBV9 and TRBJ2-3, reads DSGVTQTPKHLITATGQRVTLRCSPRSGDLSVYWYQQSLDQGLQFLIQYYNGEERAKGNILERFSAQQFPDLHSELNLSSLELGDSALYFCASSVRTVLSTDTQYFGPGTRLTVL.